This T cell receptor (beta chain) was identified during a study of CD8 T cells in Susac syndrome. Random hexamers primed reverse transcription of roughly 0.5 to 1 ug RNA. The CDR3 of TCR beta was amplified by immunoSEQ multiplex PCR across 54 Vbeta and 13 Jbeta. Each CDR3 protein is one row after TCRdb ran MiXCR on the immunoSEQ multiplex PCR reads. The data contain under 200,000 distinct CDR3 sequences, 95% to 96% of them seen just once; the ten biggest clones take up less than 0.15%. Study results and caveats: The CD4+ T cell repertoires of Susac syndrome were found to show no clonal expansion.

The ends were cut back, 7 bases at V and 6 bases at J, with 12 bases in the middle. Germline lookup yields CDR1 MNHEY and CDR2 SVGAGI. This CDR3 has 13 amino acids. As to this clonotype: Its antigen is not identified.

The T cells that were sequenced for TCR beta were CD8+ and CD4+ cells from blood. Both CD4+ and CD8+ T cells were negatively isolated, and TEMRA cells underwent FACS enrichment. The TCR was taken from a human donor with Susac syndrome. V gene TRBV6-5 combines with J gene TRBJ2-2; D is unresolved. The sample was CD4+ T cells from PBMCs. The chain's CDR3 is CASTPPSPGELFF. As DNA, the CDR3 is TGTGCCAGCACACCCCCCTCTCCCGGGGAGCTGTTTTTT.